The sequence of this T cell receptor (beta chain) was determined in a study of radiation and T cells in renal cell carcinoma. Overall study context: Nephrectomy followed 15 Gy stereotactic body radiation by 4 weeks.

Germline V CDR1 and CDR2: MNHEY, SVGAGI. The CDR3 length is 15 residues. V was pared by 0 bases and J by 5 bases, with 12 bases between. Sequenced by immunoSEQ multiplex PCR; TCRdb stores in-frame clones only, minus some. This table has tens of thousands of clones, around 86% appearing once. Comments on this clone: The antigen is undetermined.

General observations from the study: In blood, top tumor clones expanded by 2 weeks, shrinking by 4.

Documented time point: blood 2 weeks post-SBRT. Treatment reported: 15 Gy SBRT to primary tumor, nephrectomy 4 weeks later. Radiation-treated patients gave blood at baseline, week 2 and week 4. The patient's renal cell carcinoma had clear cell pathology. Sequencing used blood, obtained from a patient whose treatment included radiotherapy and nephrectomy. The genes are TRBV6-5 and TRBJ2-3; perhaps TRBD1 as D (6 bases). The clonotype was recovered from a woman aged 50 to 65 with renal cell carcinoma. The CDR3 spells CASSYSVTGRDTQYF. Written as DNA, the CDR3 is TGTGCCAGCAGTTACTCGGTCACAGGGCGAGATACGCAGTATTTT.